The clone carrying this T cell receptor beta chain has just a few counts. Its antigen is still unknown. RNA extraction was followed by reverse transcription into cDNA, which acted as the sequencing template. This table comes from immunoSEQ multiplex PCR, and its TCRdb copy is limited to in-frame clones, with some not included. The table shows 200,000 to 250,000 clones, with under 75% occurring only once. Germline lookup yields CDR1 SGHRS and CDR2 YFSETQ. This CDR3 spans 16 amino acids. Trimming shortened V by 4 bases and J by 0 bases, and 13 bases separated the two germline ends. Sample treatment: oral pan-JAK inhibitor, 5-10 mg twice daily. Sorted populations comprised CD4+ and CD8+ T cells obtained from PBMCs. The entry originates in a study of CD8+ T cells in alopecia areata. Overall study context: Severity in treated patients was scored by percentage of scalp area affected.

Study observations and caveats: Scalp clonality and expanded CD8+ clones among the top 100 fell significantly with tofacitinib.

This clonotype was obtained from a human donor with alopecia areata. V usage is TRBV5-1 and J usage is TRBJ2-2; TRBD2 is a possible D gene (7 bases). This sample comprised CD4+ T cells sorted from blood, obtained at week 4, from a patient treated with tofacitinib. CDR3 DNA sequence: TGCGCCAGCAGCCCGGGGGGCCGGACGAACACCGGGGAGCTGTTTTTT. Its translation: CASSPGGRTNTGELFF.